This is a list of T cell receptor beta chains from one sample in a study of blood T cell repertoires in COVID-19. Profiled with immunoSEQ multiplex PCR; TCRdb holds only in-frame clones, not every one. Of fewer than 30,000 clones detected, 72% appear once; the ten largest clones hold around 20%. Sequenced material: peripheral blood. All receptors come from a boy aged 2 to 9 with active or convalescent COVID-19. Both conserved end residues are trimmed from each CDR3.

v_gene,j_gene,CDR3aa
TRBV6-6,TRBJ2-1,ASSSGGANYNEQF
TRBV19,TRBJ1-1,ASSLPRDRPVNTEAF
TRBV6-5,TRBJ1-5,ASSHRTGGNQPQH
TRBV6-6,TRBJ2-3,ASSPPGLSTDTQY
TRBV28,TRBJ2-1,ASGGLAHNEQF
TRBV18,TRBJ2-3,ASSPRVTDTQY
TRBV30,TRBJ1-6,AWRLQGALGSPLH
TRBV4-3,TRBJ2-1,ASSQDKSSTSGPYNEQF
TRBV29-1,TRBJ2-2,SATGFGELF
TRBV11-2,TRBJ2-2,ASSLYSTGGIGELF
TRBV6-5,TRBJ1-5,ASSTGITQPQH
TRBV24-1,TRBJ2-2,ATSPPQVPGELF
TRBV4-3,TRBJ2-7,ASSPSGSLHEQY
TRBV7-6,TRBJ2-1,ASSTRRAQQF
TRBV5-4,TRBJ2-2,ASSLRTPRGTGELF
TRBV29-1,TRBJ2-7,SAKLAERPYEQY
TRBV28,TRBJ2-1,ASSLQLAGANNEQF
TRBV6-5,TRBJ1-6,ASRDWKQRNSPLH
TRBV3-1/TRBV3-2,TRBJ2-3,ASSQSPGLERTQY
TRBV5-4,TRBJ2-6,ASSLDGRGGANVLT
TRBV21-1,TRBJ2-3,ASSKRGRCGASTDTQY
TRBV30,TRBJ2-7,AWSNLQVWTYEQY
TRBV30,TRBJ1-3,AWELSAGLGNTIY
TRBV9,TRBJ1-1,ASSVGGWTEAF
TRBV10-2,TRBJ1-1,ASSLGAEAF
TRBV19,TRBJ1-6,ASRTGDNSPLH
TRBV28,TRBJ1-1,FHGGRTGGLITEAF
TRBV7-2,TRBJ2-3,ASSVQITDTQY
TRBV27,TRBJ2-1,ASSPGLVEQF
TRBV27,TRBJ2-4,ASSFQGGKNIQY
TRBV10-3,TRBJ1-6,AISGEGVGSPLH
TRBV29-1,TRBJ2-3,SVETWRGLTDTQY
TRBV27,TRBJ2-2,ASSLKWAGANTGELF
TRBV5-5,TRBJ1-1,ASSSSDRGNEAF
TRBV7-6,TRBJ2-3,ASSLVGTRGYTQY
TRBV5-1,TRBJ1-1,ASSLDRGTEAF
TRBV4-3,TRBJ2-7,ASSQESRGGFHEQY
TRBV7-2,TRBJ1-3,ASSPTGRSGNTIY
TRBV14,TRBJ1-2,ASSQMTPTGGYGYT
TRBV11-2,TRBJ1-1,ASSLEGTGARAF
TRBV18,TRBJ2-4,ASSPNRGLSENIQY
TRBV3-1/TRBV3-2,TRBJ2-7,ASSQGLARDYEQY
TRBV28,TRBJ1-1,ASRRQGRTTEAF
TRBV10-3,TRBJ2-7,AISPGQGFGEQY
TRBV7-9,TRBJ2-5,ASSRQGWETQY
TRBV4-1,TRBJ2-1,ASSRPGLAAPYSSYNEQF
TRBV28,TRBJ1-4,ASSLGGDSEKLF
TRBV10-1,TRBJ1-2,ASRTYGYT
TRBV10-2,TRBJ2-5,ASRRTAQETQY
TRBV11-3,TRBJ2-1,ASSHSAPGGRAENEQF
TRBV6-5,TRBJ2-7,ASAHRTGGLYEQY
TRBV24-1,TRBJ2-6,ATTLRHPLASGPQRGSGANVLT
TRBV7-6,TRBJ2-7,ASSLVGGLAGGKHEQY